Presented here are 32 T cell receptor beta chains from one specimen sequenced in a study of STAT3 mutations in large granular lymphocyte leukemia. TCRdb keeps only in-frame clones here, not all; method: immunoSEQ multiplex PCR. There are under 4,500 clones in the sample; about 66% occur only once, and over 30% lies in the top ten. The study's findings and limits: Every T-LGLL patient had at least one immunodominant TCRbeta clonotype.

Their recognized antigens are unknown. The sequenced material came from PBMCs. All receptors derive from a human donor with T large granular lymphocyte leukemia. Some clones in this sample may be carry-over from other donors' samples.

The DNA for the CDR3 is TGTGCCAGCAGTTTCGGGAACATTCAGTACTTC. Protein sequence: CASSFGNIQYF. V is TRBV6-6 and J is TRBJ2-4, with D uncertain. CDR1 MNHNY and CDR2 SVGAGI come from the germline V gene (reference sequence). Trimming stripped 4 bases from V and 7 bases from J, with 5 bases between. This CDR3 comprises 11 residues.

This clone has a handful of counts. The V gene is TRBV7-9, the J gene TRBJ1-2; 8 bases agree with TRBD1. The CDR3 runs 14 residues. The J segment lost 8 bases and the V segment lost 5 bases, leaving 10 bases of the junction unmatched. The germline V gene has CDR1 SEHNR and CDR2 FQNEAQ (reference sequence). The CDR3 region has the DNA TGTGCCAGCAGCCAGGGGGACAGGCTGTGGGGCTACACCTTC. This encodes CASSQGDRLWGYTF.

The table lists this clone with a few counts. V and J are TRBV6-5 and TRBJ1-5, with a weak D call TRBD1 (6 bases). In germline, CDR1 is MNHEY, CDR2 SVGAGI. This CDR3 region has 14 residues. Trimming removed 6 bases at V and 7 bases at J, with 16 bases between. The CDR3 DNA follows: TGTGCCAGCAGCCCCCTAGGGGGGATACAGCCCCAGCATTTT. As protein: CASSPLGGIQPQHF.

The genes are TRBV30 and TRBJ1-6; 7 nucleotides match TRBD1. Losses at the gene ends were 3 bases for V and 8 bases for J; bases not matched to a gene: 16. This CDR3 has 17 amino acids. From germline, CDR1 is GTSNPN and CDR2 SVGIG (reference sequence). The CDR3 DNA reads TGTGCCTGGAGCTCATTCCGACAGGGTAGTGCGGATTCACCCCTCCACTTT. This sequence encodes CAWSSFRQGSADSPLHF. Supplemented by reference TRBV30 and TRBJ1-6, the full variable domain reads SQTIHQWPATLVQPVGSPLSLECTVEGTSNPNLYWYRQAAGRGLQLLFYSVGIGQISSEVPQNLSASRPQDRQFILSSKKLLLSDSGFYLCAWSSFRQGSADSPLHFGNGTRLTVT.

In its sample, this clone is large. The chain uses TRBV30 and TRBJ1-6; 7 bases are a match to TRBD1. This CDR3 comprises 14 residues. Trimming at V came to 1 base and at J to 7 bases, leaving 4 bases not matched to a gene. Per the germline V gene, CDR1 is GTSNPN and CDR2 is SVGIG (reference sequence). CDR3 nucleotides: TGTGCCTGGAGTGCCGGACAGGACAATTCACCCCTCCACTTT. Its protein product is CAWSAGQDNSPLHF. Full variable domain (remainder filled in from reference TRBV30 and TRBJ1-6): SQTIHQWPATLVQPVGSPLSLECTVEGTSNPNLYWYRQAAGRGLQLLFYSVGIGQISSEVPQNLSASRPQDRQFILSSKKLLLSDSGFYLCAWSAGQDNSPLHFGNGTRLTVT.

This clone is a singleton in its sample. The J gene is TRBJ1-4, the V gene TRBV4-1; D ambiguous. Per the germline V gene, CDR1 is MGHRA and CDR2 is YSYEKL. The CDR3 contains 12 residues. Between the trimmed V and J ends, which lost 0 bases and 16 bases, there was a span of 12 bases. CDR3 region: CASSQDLTNPFF. CDR3 sequence (DNA): TGCGCCAGCAGCCAAGATCTTACAAACCCGTTTTTT.

The chain carries TRBV5-1 and TRBJ2-1; D gene unclear. Germline-derived CDR1 and CDR2 are SGHRS and YFSETQ. The length of the CDR3 is 16 residues. Trimming cost V 9 bases and J 6 bases, with 25 bases left between them. CDR3 region: CATHFDGFARTNEQFF. CDR3 nucleotides: TGCGCCACCCACTTTGACGGATTTGCCAGGACCAATGAGCAGTTCTTC.

The chain couples TRBV5-4 to TRBJ2-7, with a weak D call TRBD1 (6 bases). The V gene's germline CDR1 is SGHNT and CDR2 YYREEE (reference sequence). The CDR3 has 15 residues. V gave up 3 bases and J gave up 1 base, with 14 bases separating them. CDR3: CASSSSDRYSYEQYF. In nucleotides, the CDR3 is TGTGCCAGCAGCTCCTCAGACAGGTATTCCTACGAGCAGTACTTC.

The J gene is TRBJ1-2, the V gene TRBV9; perhaps TRBD1 as D (6 bases). CDR1 and CDR2 (germline): SGDLS, YYNGEE. V lost 3 bases to trimming and J lost 4 bases, with 10 bases between them. CDR3 length: 13 amino acids. The CDR3 DNA follows: TGTGCCAGCAGCGCCGGACAGTCCTATGGCTACACCTTC. Encoded protein: CASSAGQSYGYTF.

This clone appeared a few times. The chain links TRBV5-1 to TRBJ2-1; 9 nucleotides agree with TRBD1. J lost 5 bases, V lost 3 bases, and 0 bases had no gene match. The CDR3 covers 13 residues. CDR1 and CDR2 from the germline V gene are SGHRS and YFSETQ. The CDR3 loop reads CASSWTGDNEQFF. Written as DNA, the CDR3 is TGCGCCAGCAGCTGGACAGGGGACAATGAGCAGTTCTTC.

This chain connects TRBV5-1 to TRBJ1-2, with 7 bases fitting TRBD1. The CDR3 extends over 16 amino acids. Germline lookup yields CDR1 SGHRS and CDR2 YFSETQ. With V trimmed by 0 bases and J by 4 bases, 9 bases remained unmatched. CDR3 protein: CASSLARGPGRYGYTF. CDR3 nucleotides: TGCGCCAGCAGCTTGGCGAGGGGGCCAGGACGCTATGGCTACACCTTC.

This clone was seen a handful of times. V usage is TRBV7-2 and J usage is TRBJ2-7; perhaps TRBD2 as D (5 bases). The ends were cut back, 0 bases at V and 5 bases at J, with 14 bases in the middle. CDR1 and CDR2 (germline): SGHTA, FQGNSA. The CDR3 contains 15 residues. CDR3 bases: TGTGCCAGCAGCTTAGCCCTACTAGGAATTGACGAGCAGTACTTC. It codes for CASSLALLGIDEQYF.

This chain uses TRBV29-1 with TRBJ2-7, with TRBD2 matching 10 bases. The V gene end was trimmed by 6 bases and the J gene end by 5 bases; junction bases not matched to a gene: 7. This CDR3 is 13 amino acids long. CDR1 and CDR2 (germline): SQVTM, ANQGSEA. Written as DNA, the CDR3 is TGCAGCGTCTGGACCGGGACTAGCGACGAGCAGTACTTC. This translates into CSVWTGTSDEQYF.

J is TRBJ2-7 and V is TRBV29-1, with 11 bases that match TRBD1. Unmatched junction bases numbered 2, after V lost 6 bases and J lost 4 bases. The CDR3 sequence is 12 residues long. Germline lookup yields CDR1 SQVTM and CDR2 ANQGSEA. The CDR3 region has the DNA TGCAGCGTGAGGGACAGGGGGTACGAGCAGTACTTC. Translating gives CSVRDRGYEQYF.

The gene calls are TRBV30 and TRBJ1-2; the D gene is possibly TRBD1 (5 bases). V lost 0 bases and J 5 bases, leaving 7 bases between the germline ends. CDR1 is GTSNPN, CDR2 SVGIG, per germline (reference sequence). This CDR3 has 12 amino acids. The chain's CDR3 is CAWSVGGYGYTF. The CDR3 region has the DNA TGTGCCTGGAGTGTTGGGGGGTATGGCTACACCTTC.

The CDR3 is CAWRGEGNEQFF. The DNA of the CDR3 is TGTGCCTGGAGAGGGGAGGGCAATGAGCAGTTCTTC. J is TRBJ2-1 and V is TRBV30; TRBD2 agrees at 7 bases. Per germline, CDR1 GTSNPN and CDR2 SVGIG (reference sequence). Trimming took 3 bases from V and 6 from J; bases not matched to a gene: 2. The CDR3 is 12 residues long.

The chain couples TRBV7-9 to TRBJ2-7; D call uncertain. Germline CDR1 reads SEHNR; CDR2 reads FQNEAQ (reference sequence). The CDR3 has 14 amino acids. V lost 7 bases to trimming and J lost 3 bases, with 16 bases between them. CDR3: CASTHARLDYEQYF. Written as DNA, the CDR3 is TGTGCCAGCACCCATGCCCGCCTAGACTACGAGCAGTACTTC.

The chain links TRBV5-6 to TRBJ1-2; 8 bases match TRBD1. CDR3 length: 14 amino acids. Per the germline V gene, CDR1 is SGHDT and CDR2 is YYEEEE. V gave up 1 base and J gave up 4 bases; unmatched junction bases: 3. CDR3 nucleotides: TGTGCCAGCAGCTTGACGGGACAGGCCTATGGCTACACCTTC. It specifies CASSLTGQAYGYTF.

This clone has a handful of counts. The chain is built from TRBV7-9 and TRBJ2-7; TRBD1 matches 8 bases. This CDR3 region has 14 residues. V was pared by 5 bases and J by 5 bases, with 8 bases of the junction left unmatched. CDR1 and CDR2 from the germline V gene are SEHNR and FQNEAQ (reference sequence). The CDR3: CASSPRGQEDEQYF. The DNA for the CDR3 is TGTGCCAGCAGCCCAAGGGGACAGGAAGACGAGCAGTACTTC.

The genes are TRBV5-4 and TRBJ1-2; D is ambiguous. With 4 bases removed from V and 4 bases from J, the gap between germline ends came to 11 bases. Germline assignment: CDR1 SGHNT and CDR2 YYREEE (reference sequence). This CDR3 is built from 13 residues. As DNA, the CDR3 is TGTGCCAGCAGCCTAACGGACGGCTATGGCTACACCTTC. Translating it yields CASSLTDGYGYTF.

The chain links TRBV6-6 to TRBJ2-7; TRBD1 matches 7 bases. The CDR3 sequence is 14 residues long. Germline V gene lookup returns CDR1 MNHNY and CDR2 SVGAGI (reference sequence). The V and J ends lost 4 bases and 8 bases, in that order; junction bases with no gene match: 11. The CDR3 bases are TGTGCCAGCAGTTTGGTAACAGGGGATGCAAAGCAGTACTTC. Amino acids: CASSLVTGDAKQYF.

V usage is TRBV18 and J usage is TRBJ2-3, with D possibly matching TRBD2 (5 bases). V was pared by 4 bases and J by 0 bases, with 14 bases between. Germline values: CDR1 KGHSH, CDR2 LQKENI. The CDR3 consists of 16 residues. The CDR3 protein is CASSHRDLQSTDTQYF. CDR3 coding DNA: TGTGCCAGCTCACACCGGGATTTACAAAGCACAGATACGCAGTATTTT.

This clone was observed a few times. The gene calls are TRBV9 and TRBJ2-1; tentatively, D is TRBD1 (5 bases). The CDR3 loop spans 15 amino acids. Trimming removed 3 bases at V and 4 bases at J, with 14 bases between. CDR1 and CDR2 (germline): SGDLS, YYNGEE. CDR3 coding DNA: TGTGCCAGCAGCGCGACAGAGGCCGCATACAATGAGCAGTTCTTC. Its protein is CASSATEAAYNEQFF.

V usage is TRBV30 and J usage is TRBJ1-1; TRBD1 matches 7 bases. Germline CDR1 is GTSNPN and CDR2 is SVGIG (reference sequence). The CDR3 consists of 13 residues. V lost 0 bases to trimming and J lost 3 bases; unmatched junction nucleotides: 1. The CDR3, as DNA: TGTGCCTGGAGTGTCGACAGGGACACTGAAGCTTTCTTT. It encodes CAWSVDRDTEAFF.

The sample holds one count of this clone. Here the CDR3 reads CASSLGQGSTEAFF. CDR3 in DNA: TGTGCCAGCTCCCTCGGACAGGGTAGCACTGAAGCTTTCTTT. The chain combines TRBV18 with TRBJ1-1; 8 nucleotides line up with TRBD1. This CDR3 region has 14 residues. In germline, CDR1 is KGHSH, CDR2 LQKENI. After removal of 6 bases from V and 4 bases from J, the junction contained 7 bases not matched to a gene.

The V gene is TRBV6-1, the J gene TRBJ1-5; the match to TRBD1 covers 8 bases. CDR1 and CDR2 from the germline V gene are MNHNS and SASEGT. J gave up 6 bases and V 10 bases, and 11 bases lay outside the gene matches. The CDR3 is made up of 14 amino acids. CDR3 in amino acids: CAISPRGHGQPQHF. CDR3 DNA sequence: TGTGCCATCAGCCCCAGGGGGCATGGTCAGCCCCAGCATTTT.

This clone was seen a few times. The chain recombines TRBV25-1 with TRBJ1-2; D is uncertain. Trimming removed 4 bases at V and 8 bases at J, with 11 bases between. Germline V gene lookup returns CDR1 MGHDK and CDR2 SYGVNS. This CDR3 is 12 amino acids long. CDR3 region: CASSVSAGGYTF. The DNA of the CDR3 is TGTGCCAGCAGTGTATCGGCGGGAGGCTACACCTTC.

J is TRBJ1-2 and V is TRBV5-1; 8 bases fit TRBD1. Trimming removed 4 bases from V and 8 bases from J; junction bases left unmatched: 16. CDR3 length: 16 amino acids. CDR1 and CDR2 from the germline V gene are SGHRS and YFSETQ. The CDR3 region is CASSLGTGTPSGGYTF. CDR3 nucleotides: TGCGCCAGCAGCCTCGGGACAGGAACCCCCTCGGGGGGCTACACCTTC. The full variable domain, rest sourced from reference TRBV5-1 and TRBJ1-2, is KAGVTQTPRYLIKTRGQQVTLSCSPISGHRSVSWYQQTPGQGLQFLFEYFSETQRNKGNFPGRFSGRQFSNSRSEMNVSTLELGDSALYLCASSLGTGTPSGGYTFGSGTRLTVV.

The chain recombines TRBV29-1 with TRBJ1-2; D unresolved. This CDR3 comprises 12 residues. Germline CDR1 is SQVTM and CDR2 is ANQGSEA. The germline V and J ends were trimmed by 6 bases and 7 bases, with 15 bases remaining between them. The CDR3 spells CSVGSYLFGYTF. The CDR3 nucleotides read TGCAGCGTGGGGTCCTACCTCTTTGGCTACACCTTC.

This clone has only a few counts. This chain joins TRBV5-1 and TRBJ1-2; TRBD1 aligns across 8 bases. CDR3 length: 13 amino acids. Looked up from germline, CDR1 is SGHRS and CDR2 is YFSETQ. V shed 1 base, J shed 8 bases, and the junction held 4 bases outside the gene matches. CDR3 nucleotides: TGCGCCAGCAGCTTGCAGGGGGCCTCGGGCTACACCTTC. This translates into CASSLQGASGYTF.

In this sample, this clone turned up a few times. The chain uses TRBV4-3 and TRBJ2-7, with D possibly being TRBD1 (6 bases). The CDR3 has 13 amino acids. Germline CDR1 is LGHNA and CDR2 is YSLEER. Trimming removed 0 bases from V and 9 bases from J, with 12 bases in between. The CDR3 protein is CASSQDLGAVQYF. The CDR3 coding sequence is TGCGCCAGCAGCCAAGATTTGGGGGCGGTGCAGTACTTC.

The chain's CDR3 is CASSPRGRSYEQYF. CDR3 bases: TGTGCCAGCAGCCCTAGGGGTCGCTCCTACGAGCAGTACTTC. The chain has TRBV13 and TRBJ2-7; maybe TRBD1 (5 bases). The CDR3 extends over 14 amino acids. V lost 5 bases and J lost 0, with 11 bases in between. Germline V lookup: CDR1 PRHDT, CDR2 FYEKMQ (reference sequence).